These 15 T cell receptor beta chains came from one sample sequenced in a study of blood T cell repertoires in COVID-19. Sequencing was performed with immunoSEQ multiplex PCR; in TCRdb, only in-frame clones are kept and a portion is missing. Of a few hundred thousand clones in the sample, about 91% were seen once. Sample: PBMCs or T cells enriched from blood (not recorded which). These TCRs come from a human donor in a cohort exposed to, infected with or recovered from COVID-19 (not recorded which). The donor label of this sample is uncertain.

As to this clone: The same CDR3 can be traced to other DNA sequences in this sample. This rearrangement joins TRBV6-5 to TRBJ1-2; D ambiguous. Germline values: CDR1 MNHEY, CDR2 SVGAGI. This CDR3 is built from 14 residues. The germline V and J ends were trimmed by 0 bases and 1 base, with 6 bases remaining between them. The CDR3 bases are TGTGCCAGCAGTTACTCGACTGGTAACTATGGCTACACCTTC. Translation: CASSYSTGNYGYTF.

Of note for this clone: Other nucleotide sequences from this sample produce the same CDR3. The chain is built from TRBV19 and TRBJ2-1, with 7 bases aligning to TRBD2. Germline lookup yields CDR1 LNHDA and CDR2 SQIVND (reference sequence). The CDR3 contains 15 residues. Losses at the gene ends were 3 bases for V and 0 bases for J; bases not matched to a gene: 2. The CDR3 protein is CASSIGGGSYNEQFF. The CDR3 nucleotides are TGTGCCAGTAGTATCGGCGGGGGCTCCTACAATGAGCAGTTCTTC.

This chain joins TRBV5-1 and TRBJ2-1; D is undetermined. Germline V gives CDR1 SGHRS, CDR2 YFSETQ. Trimming stripped 0 bases from V and 5 bases from J, with 9 bases between. This CDR3 region has 14 residues. CDR3 in DNA: TGCGCCAGCAGCTTGGTCATTGAGGACAATGAGCAGTTCTTC. It codes for CASSLVIEDNEQFF.

The rearrangement links TRBV4-1 to TRBJ2-3, with a tentative D call TRBD2 (7 bases). The CDR3 runs to 17 residues. Germline V CDR1 and CDR2: MGHRA, YSYEKL. V was clipped by 3 bases and J by 5 bases, with 21 bases between them. The CDR3 reads CASSHPPGRGTKDTQYF. The CDR3 DNA reads as TGCGCCAGCAGCCACCCCCCGGGGAGGGGGACGAAAGATACGCAGTATTTT.

The chain uses TRBV7-3 and TRBJ1-3, with D possibly TRBD1 on 5 matching bases. Germline values: CDR1 SGHTA, CDR2 FQGTGA. The V end was cut by 5 bases, the J end by 4 bases, with 21 bases between. This CDR3 region has 17 residues. Written as DNA, the CDR3 is TGTGCCAGCAGCCCAAACCCCTCAGGGAACGACGGAAACACCATATATTTT. Residues: CASSPNPSGNDGNTIYF.

The chain joins TRBV29-1 to TRBJ2-1; 11 bases map to TRBD2. With V trimmed by 0 bases and J by 0 bases, 10 bases remained unmatched. CDR1 is SQVTM, CDR2 ANQGSEA, per germline. This CDR3 comprises 19 residues. The CDR3 here is CSVEEGASGGHSSYNEQFF. CDR3 sequence (DNA): TGCAGCGTTGAAGAGGGGGCTAGCGGGGGGCACAGCTCCTACAATGAGCAGTTCTTC.

This chain uses TRBV15 with TRBJ2-3; 8 nucleotides match TRBD2. The CDR3 contains 15 residues. V shed 8 bases and J 2 bases; nucleotides not matched to a gene: 9. Germline assignment: CDR1 LNHNV and CDR2 YYDKDF (reference sequence). The CDR3 protein is CATDERGSYTDTQYF. For the CDR3, the DNA is TGTGCCACCGACGAGCGGGGGTCGTACACAGATACGCAGTATTTT. Drawing the rest from reference TRBV15 and TRBJ2-3, the complete variable domain is DAMVIQNPRYQVTQFGKPVTLSCSQTLNHNVMYWYQQKSSQAPKLLFHYYDKDFNNEADTPDNFQSRRPNTSFCFLDIRSPGLGDTAMYLCATDERGSYTDTQYFGPGTRLTVL.

J is TRBJ1-6 and V is TRBV5-6, with TRBD1 as a possible D gene (5 bases). The CDR3 sequence is 16 residues long. Trimming pared 2 bases from V and 2 bases from J, leaving 11 bases between. The germline V gene encodes CDR1 SGHDT and CDR2 YYEEEE. The CDR3 DNA reads as TGTGCCAGCAGCTTCGGGGGTATGCCCTATAATTCACCCCTCCACTTT. Translated, it gives CASSFGGMPYNSPLHF.

The rearrangement joins TRBV10-1 to TRBJ1-5; D is uncertain. Per germline, CDR1 WNHNN and CDR2 SYGVQD (reference sequence). The V end lost 2 bases, the J end lost 5 bases, and 25 bases lay between the germline ends. The CDR3 has 19 residues. The CDR3 loop reads CASSEQMGLDGERHQPQHF. Written as DNA, the CDR3 is TGCGCCAGCAGTGAGCAAATGGGCTTAGACGGGGAGAGACATCAGCCCCAGCATTTT.

This clone occurred a few times. The chain has TRBV18 and TRBJ2-2; D is unclear. Trimming cost V 3 bases and J 5 bases, with 13 bases left between them. Germline loops: CDR1 KGHSH, CDR2 LQKENI. This CDR3 spans 15 amino acids. CDR3 in DNA: TGTGCCAGCTCACCGGTCATGACAAGTACCGGGGAGCTGTTTTTT. Protein: CASSPVMTSTGELFF. Looking up the rest from reference TRBV18 and TRBJ2-2 gives the full variable domain: NAGVMQNPRHLVRRRGQEARLRCSPMKGHSHVYWYRQLPEEGLKFMVYLQKENIIDESGMPKERFSAEFPKEGPSILRIQQVVRGDSAAYFCASSPVMTSTGELFFGEGSRLTVL.

The chain links TRBV30 to TRBJ2-7; 10 nucleotides match TRBD1. V lost 2 bases, J lost 5 bases, and 9 bases stayed unmatched. The CDR3 runs to 15 residues. Per the germline V gene, CDR1 is GTSNPN and CDR2 is SVGIG (reference sequence). The CDR3 reads CAWSPEAGTGDEQYF. In DNA, the CDR3 is TGTGCCTGGAGTCCCGAAGCCGGGACAGGGGACGAGCAGTACTTC.

The chain carries TRBV7-9 and TRBJ1-6; D is possibly TRBD1 (6 bases). The V end was cut by 7 bases, the J end by 4 bases, with 11 bases between. Germline CDR1 and CDR2: SEHNR and FQNEAQ (reference sequence). The CDR3 spans 14 residues. CDR3 region: CASNSGDYNSPLHF. The DNA for the CDR3 is TGTGCCAGCAATTCAGGGGATTATAATTCACCCCTCCACTTT.

J is TRBJ1-1 and V is TRBV15, with a tentative D call TRBD1 (6 bases). The CDR3 runs 14 residues. With 2 bases removed from V and 1 base from J, the gap between germline ends came to 8 bases. The germline V gene has CDR1 LNHNV and CDR2 YYDKDF (reference sequence). The CDR3 coding sequence is TGTGCCACCAGCAGACGACAGGAGAACACTGAAGCTTTCTTT. Translating gives CATSRRQENTEAFF.

J is TRBJ2-2 and V is TRBV20-1; TRBD2 matches at 10 bases. Germline values: CDR1 DFQATT, CDR2 SNEGSKA (reference sequence). V shed 3 bases and J 0 bases; nucleotides not matched to a gene: 4. The CDR3 contains 16 residues. The CDR3 coding sequence is TGCAGTGCTAGTTCTAGCGGGAGAACGAACACCGGGGAGCTGTTTTTT. This translates into CSASSSGRTNTGELFF.

V usage is TRBV12-5 and J usage is TRBJ1-3; 7 nucleotides line up with TRBD1. CDR3 size: 14 residues. V trimming: 6 bases; J trimming: 2 bases; junction bases outside the gene matches: 4. In germline, CDR1 is LGHNT, CDR2 FRNRAP. CDR3 sequence: CASGRGTAGNTIYF. CDR3 nucleotide sequence: TGTGCTAGTGGAAGAGGGACAGCTGGAAACACCATATATTTT.